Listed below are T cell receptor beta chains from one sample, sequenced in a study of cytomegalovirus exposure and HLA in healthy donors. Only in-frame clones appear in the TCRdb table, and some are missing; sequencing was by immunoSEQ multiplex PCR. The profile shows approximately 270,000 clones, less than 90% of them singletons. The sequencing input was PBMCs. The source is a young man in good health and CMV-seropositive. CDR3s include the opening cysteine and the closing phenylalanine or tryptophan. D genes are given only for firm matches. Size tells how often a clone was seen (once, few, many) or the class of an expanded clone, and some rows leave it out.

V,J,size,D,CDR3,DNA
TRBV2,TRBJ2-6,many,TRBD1,CASSLPGQGTSGANVLTF,TGTGCCAGCAGTCTCCCGGGACAGGGCACCTCTGGGGCCAACGTCCTGACTTTC
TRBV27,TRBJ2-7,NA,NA,CASSLTSRGEQYF,TGTGCCAGCAGTCTAACTAGCAGAGGCGAGCAGTACTTC
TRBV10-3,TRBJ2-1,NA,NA,CAIKNRDPYNEQFF,TGTGCCATCAAGAACAGGGATCCCTACAATGAGCAGTTCTTC
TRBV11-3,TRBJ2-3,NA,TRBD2,CASSLGLAGLTDTQYF,TGTGCCAGCAGCCTCGGACTAGCGGGACTCACAGATACGCAGTATTTT
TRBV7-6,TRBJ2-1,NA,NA,CASSLGLGEQFF,TGTGCCAGCAGCTTGGGCTTGGGAGAGCAGTTCTTC
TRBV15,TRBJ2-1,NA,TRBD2,CATSRGSGLVGNEQFF,TGTGCCACCAGCAGAGGGTCAGGACTAGTGGGAAATGAGCAGTTCTTC
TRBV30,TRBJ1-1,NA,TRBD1,CAWSTGTVNTEAFF,TGTGCCTGGAGTACCGGGACAGTGAACACTGAAGCTTTCTTT
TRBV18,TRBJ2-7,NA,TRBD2,CASSPASGRLGEQYF,TGTGCCAGCTCACCAGCTAGCGGGAGACTTGGCGAGCAGTACTTC
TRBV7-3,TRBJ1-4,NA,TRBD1,CASSYDRDWPNEKLFF,TGTGCCAGCAGCTATGACAGGGACTGGCCAAATGAAAAACTGTTTTTT
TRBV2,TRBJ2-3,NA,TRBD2,CATQPGLAGVVTDTQYF,TGTGCCACCCAACCGGGACTAGCGGGAGTTGTCACAGATACGCAGTATTTT
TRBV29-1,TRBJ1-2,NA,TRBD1,CSVEGKQGAIGYTF,TGCAGCGTTGAAGGGAAACAGGGGGCGATTGGCTACACCTTC
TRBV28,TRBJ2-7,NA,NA,CASSLARGEQYF,TGTGCCAGCAGTTTAGCTAGGGGGGAGCAGTACTTC
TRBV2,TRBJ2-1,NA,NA,CAGGGQRSYNEQFF,TGTGCCGGGGGGGGACAACGCTCCTACAATGAGCAGTTCTTC
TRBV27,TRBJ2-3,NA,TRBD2,CASSLRLAVGTDTQYF,TGTGCCAGCAGCCTCCGACTAGCGGTCGGCACAGATACGCAGTATTTT
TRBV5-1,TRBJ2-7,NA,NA,CASSPGTTYEQYF,TGCGCCAGCAGCCCAGGGACCACCTACGAGCAGTACTTC
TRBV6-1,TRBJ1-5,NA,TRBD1,CASSVQGVSNQPQHF,TGTGCCAGCAGTGTCCAGGGGGTTAGCAATCAGCCCCAGCATTTT
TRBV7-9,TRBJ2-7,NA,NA,CASSGQRDSSYEQYF,TGTGCCAGCAGCGGCCAGCGGGACAGCTCCTACGAGCAGTACTTC
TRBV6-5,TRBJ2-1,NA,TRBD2,CASNRAGGPYEQFF,TGTGCCAGCAATAGGGCGGGAGGGCCTTATGAGCAGTTCTTC
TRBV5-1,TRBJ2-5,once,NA,CASSLRQAWETQYF,TGCGCCAGCAGCTTGAGACAGGCCTGGGAGACCCAGTACTTC
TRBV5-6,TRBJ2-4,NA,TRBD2,CASSLLAGGPKNIQYF,TGTGCCAGCAGCCTACTAGCGGGAGGCCCCAAAAACATTCAGTACTTC